This TCR beta chain derives from a study of blood T cell repertoires in COVID-19. Study information: Material from acute and convalescent COVID-19 was sourced from the United States, Italy and Spain. From T cells, B-cell-depleted T cells, or PBMCs came the material, which was cDNA or gDNA.

V dropped 5 bases and J dropped 7; count of bases not matched to a gene: 6. CDR1 and CDR2 (germline): LNHDA, SQIVND (reference sequence). The CDR3 consists of 14 residues. In the source study's methods: Estimation of nucleated cell counts was performed using reference gene primer amplification. TCRdb's copy holds only in-frame clones and misses some; the assay was immunoSEQ multiplex PCR. The DNA was the basis for D and trimming; V, J and clone size are from that table. The table records 30,000 to 40,000 clones, 90% of them present only once. This receptor was taken from a man at least 80 years old with acute or convalescent COVID-19. What was sequenced was peripheral blood. The V call is TRBV19, the J call TRBJ2-1; 9 positions agree with TRBD2. DNA for the CDR3: TGTGCCAGTAGTCCGGGACTAGCTGTTAATGAGCAGTTCTTC. This translates into CASSPGLAVNEQFF.